This TCR beta chain is from a study of blood T cell repertoires in COVID-19. As for the study in general: The cDNA or gDNA used as material had been derived from T cells, B-cell-depleted T cells, or PBMCs.

V was shortened by 2 bases and J by 0 bases, with 14 bases between the two germline ends. The CDR3 consists of 16 residues. Germline values: CDR1 LNHNV, CDR2 YYDKDF (reference sequence). As processed by the authors: Researchers report that nucleated cell counts were estimated from reference gene primer amplification. The method was immunoSEQ multiplex PCR; TCRdb's version includes in-frame clones alone and lacks a portion of them. V and J calls and clone size follow that table, whereas D and trimming were derived from the DNA. The top ten hold 4.8% of the sample, which has about 220,000 clones, 80% to 90% seen once. Participants came from about two dozen US areas, aged about 18 to 89 years. In the 2 weeks before study entry, exposed participants met a COVID-19 case, which was PCR-confirmed or clinician-diagnosed.

The source is a woman aged 45-65 years who had been exposed to COVID-19. The J gene is TRBJ2-7, the V gene TRBV15; D is perhaps TRBD2 (5 bases). Sample: PBMCs or T cells enriched from blood (not recorded which). CDR3 DNA sequence: TGTGCCACCAGCAGATCACCCGTAGAGGGCTCCTACGAGCAGTACTTC. Translated, it gives CATSRSPVEGSYEQYF.